A single sample is the source of the 5 T cell receptor beta chains below, sequenced in a study of high-grade serous ovarian cancer treatment subgroups. Sequencing used immunoSEQ multiplex PCR; TCRdb keeps in-frame clones, though not all of them. The sample has 3,500 to 4,500 clones, approximately 76% seen once; the top ten hold just over 5.5%. The tumor samples were collected prior to definitive surgery or chemotherapy. The sample taken for sequencing was tumor tissue. The receptors were gathered from a human donor with high-grade serous ovarian cancer.

The chain combines TRBV28 with TRBJ2-4, with TRBD1 matching over 7 bases. Germline values: CDR1 MDHEN, CDR2 SYDVKM. The CDR3 is 16 residues long. Germline trimming cut 2 bases from V and 4 bases from J; bases unmatched to any gene: 8. Here the CDR3 reads CASSLILHRGKNIQYF. As DNA, the CDR3 is TGTGCCAGCAGTTTAATTCTCCACAGGGGAAAAAACATTCAGTACTTC.

V is TRBV29-1 and J is TRBJ2-7; 9 nucleotides line up with TRBD1. CDR1 and CDR2 from the germline V gene are SQVTM and ANQGSEA. CDR3 length: 14 residues. V lost 5 bases to trimming and J lost 2 bases; unmatched junction nucleotides: 7. The CDR3 is CSVTGTGSTYEQYF. As DNA, the CDR3 is TGCAGCGTTACCGGGACAGGGTCAACCTACGAGCAGTACTTC.

The chain links TRBV11-2 to TRBJ1-2; D possibly corresponds to TRBD1 (6 bases). Trimming shortened V by 2 bases and J by 6 bases, and 16 bases separated the two germline ends. Germline lookup yields CDR1 SGHAT and CDR2 FQNNGV. This CDR3 region has 15 residues. The DNA of the CDR3 is TGTGCCAGCAGCTTACTCGGCAGGGGAGTGGATGGCTACACCTTC. It yields the protein CASSLLGRGVDGYTF.

V and J are TRBV28 and TRBJ2-5, with 11 positions matching TRBD2. Germline values: CDR1 MDHEN, CDR2 SYDVKM. The ends lost 6 bases at V and 5 bases at J; junction bases unmatched: 5. The CDR3 spans 14 residues. CDR3 loop: CASRLAGEGETQYF. As DNA, the CDR3 is TGTGCCAGCAGACTAGCGGGAGAGGGGGAGACCCAGTACTTC.

The chain has TRBV14 and TRBJ2-3; possibly TRBD1 or TRBD2 for D (5 bases each). V was pared by 8 bases and J by 1 base, with 10 bases between. The germline V gene has CDR1 SGHDN and CDR2 FVKESK. The CDR3 has 13 amino acids. As DNA, the CDR3 is TGTGCCAGCGGGGGATCTCGCACAGATACGCAGTATTTT. Protein: CASGGSRTDTQYF.